This TCR beta chain appears in the sequencing data of a study of T cells in Graves' hyperthyroidism and ophthalmopathy. Amplification of TCR beta CDR3 regions was performed using RNA transcripts as template. First-round RT-PCR targeting the TCR CDR3 was performed with the HTBI primer set. TCRdb passed the multiplex PCR reads through MiXCR, listing each CDR3 protein once. The sample contains 310,000 or so distinct CDR3 sequences, 15% to 20% of which appear only once. V lost 1 base to trimming and J lost 4 bases; unmatched junction nucleotides: 5. Germline lookup yields CDR1 DFQATT and CDR2 SNEGSKA (reference sequence). CDR3 length equals 15 residues. This clonotype was found many times.

The sequence came from an older woman with Graves' ophthalmopathy. Sequencing was performed on blood. This chain joins TRBV20-1 and TRBJ2-3, with 10 bases lining up with TRBD1. The DNA for the CDR3 is TGCAGTGCTAGAGCTCCGGGACAGGGGCCAGATACGCAGTATTTT. Translating it yields CSARAPGQGPDTQYF.